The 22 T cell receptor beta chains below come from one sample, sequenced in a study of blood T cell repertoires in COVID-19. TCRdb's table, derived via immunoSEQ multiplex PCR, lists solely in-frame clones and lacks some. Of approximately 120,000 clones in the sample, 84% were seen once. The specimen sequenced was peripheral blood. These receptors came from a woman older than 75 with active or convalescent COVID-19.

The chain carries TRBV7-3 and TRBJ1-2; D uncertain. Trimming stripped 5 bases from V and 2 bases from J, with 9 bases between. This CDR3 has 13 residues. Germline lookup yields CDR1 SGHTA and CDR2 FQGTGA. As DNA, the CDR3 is TGTGCCAGCAGCCCCGGACTCAACTATGGCTACACCTTC. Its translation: CASSPGLNYGYTF.

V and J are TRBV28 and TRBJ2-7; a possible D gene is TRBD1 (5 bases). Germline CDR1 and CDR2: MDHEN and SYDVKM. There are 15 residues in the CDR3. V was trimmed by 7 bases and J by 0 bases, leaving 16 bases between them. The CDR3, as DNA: TGTGCCAGCACCCCTGGGGCTGCGAGCTCCTACGAGCAGTACTTC. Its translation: CASTPGAASSYEQYF.

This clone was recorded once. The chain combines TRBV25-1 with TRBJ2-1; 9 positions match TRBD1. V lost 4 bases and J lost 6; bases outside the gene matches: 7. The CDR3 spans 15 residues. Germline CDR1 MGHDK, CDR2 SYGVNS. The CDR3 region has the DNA TGTGCCAGCAGTGTCCGGGACAGGGTAGTCAATGAGCAGTTCTTC. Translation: CASSVRDRVVNEQFF. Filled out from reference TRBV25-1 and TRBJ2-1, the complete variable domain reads EADIYQTPRYLVIGTGKKITLECSQTMGHDKMYWYQQDPGMELHLIHYSYGVNSTEKGDLSSESTVSRIRTEHFPLTLESARPSHTSQYLCASSVRDRVVNEQFFGPGTRLTVL.

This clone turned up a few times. DNA of the CDR3: TGTGCCAGCAGCGGCGGTCCAGCCACCGGGGAGCTGTTTTTT. It translates to CASSGGPATGELFF. The V call is TRBV6-5, the J call TRBJ2-2; unclear D gene. Germline V gene data show CDR1 as MNHEY and CDR2 as SVGAGI. With 6 bases removed from V and 4 bases from J, the gap between germline ends came to 12 bases. The CDR3 is made up of 14 amino acids.

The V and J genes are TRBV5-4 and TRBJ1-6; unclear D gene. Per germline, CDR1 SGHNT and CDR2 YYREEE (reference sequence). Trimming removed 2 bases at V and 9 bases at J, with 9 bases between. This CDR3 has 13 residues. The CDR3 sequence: CASSFTGSSPLHF. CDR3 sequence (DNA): TGTGCCAGCAGCTTTACGGGTTCTTCACCCCTCCACTTT.

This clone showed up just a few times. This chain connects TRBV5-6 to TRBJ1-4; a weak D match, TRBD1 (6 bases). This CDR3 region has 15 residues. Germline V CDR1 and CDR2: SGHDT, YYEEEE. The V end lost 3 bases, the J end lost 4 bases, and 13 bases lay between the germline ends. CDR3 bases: TGTGCCAGCAGCTCGTACAGGGAAGTTAATGAAAAACTGTTTTTT. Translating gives CASSSYREVNEKLFF.

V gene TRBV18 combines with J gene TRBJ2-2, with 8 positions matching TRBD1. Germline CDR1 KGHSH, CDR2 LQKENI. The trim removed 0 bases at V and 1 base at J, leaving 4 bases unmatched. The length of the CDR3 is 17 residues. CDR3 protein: CASSPPAGGLNTGELFF. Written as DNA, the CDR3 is TGTGCCAGCTCACCACCGGCAGGGGGCCTGAACACCGGGGAGCTGTTTTTT. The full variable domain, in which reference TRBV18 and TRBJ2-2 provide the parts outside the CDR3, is NAGVMQNPRHLVRRRGQEARLRCSPMKGHSHVYWYRQLPEEGLKFMVYLQKENIIDESGMPKERFSAEFPKEGPSILRIQQVVRGDSAAYFCASSPPAGGLNTGELFFGEGSRLTVL.

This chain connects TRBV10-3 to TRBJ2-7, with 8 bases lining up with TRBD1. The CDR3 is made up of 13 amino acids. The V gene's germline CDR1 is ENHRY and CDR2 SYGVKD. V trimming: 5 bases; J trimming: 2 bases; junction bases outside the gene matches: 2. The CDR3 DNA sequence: TGTGCCATCAGTCCGGACAGGGCCTACGAGCAGTACTTC. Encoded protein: CAISPDRAYEQYF.

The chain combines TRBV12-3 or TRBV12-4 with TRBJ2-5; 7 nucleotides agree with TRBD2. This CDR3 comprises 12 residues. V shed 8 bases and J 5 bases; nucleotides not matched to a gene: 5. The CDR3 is CASGGVGETQYF. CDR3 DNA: TGTGCCAGCGGGGGGGTTGGGGAGACCCAGTACTTC.

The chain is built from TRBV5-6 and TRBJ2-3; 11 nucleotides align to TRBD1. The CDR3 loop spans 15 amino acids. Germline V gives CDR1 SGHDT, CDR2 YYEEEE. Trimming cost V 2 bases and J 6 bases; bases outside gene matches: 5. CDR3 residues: CASSFGTGGMDTQYF. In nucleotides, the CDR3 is TGTGCCAGCAGCTTTGGGACAGGGGGAATGGATACGCAGTATTTT. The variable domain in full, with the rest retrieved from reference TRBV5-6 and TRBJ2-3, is DAGVTQSPTHLIKTRGQQVTLRCSPKSGHDTVSWYQQALGQGPQFIFQYYEEEERQRGNFPDRFSGHQFPNYSSELNVNALLLGDSALYLCASSFGTGGMDTQYFGPGTRLTVL.

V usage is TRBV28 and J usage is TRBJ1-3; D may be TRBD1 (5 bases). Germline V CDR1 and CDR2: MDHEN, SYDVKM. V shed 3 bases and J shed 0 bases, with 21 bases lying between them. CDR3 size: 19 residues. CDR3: CASSFAGGWGVGSGNTIYF. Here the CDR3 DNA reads TGTGCCAGCAGTTTTGCTGGCGGGTGGGGGGTAGGCTCTGGAAACACCATATATTTT.

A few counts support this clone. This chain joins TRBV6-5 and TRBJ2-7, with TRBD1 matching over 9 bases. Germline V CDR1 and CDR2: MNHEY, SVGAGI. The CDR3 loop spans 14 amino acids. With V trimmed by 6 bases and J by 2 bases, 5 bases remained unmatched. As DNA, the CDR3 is TGTGCCAGCAGACCGACAGGGGGGGCCTACGAGCAGTACTTC. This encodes CASRPTGGAYEQYF.

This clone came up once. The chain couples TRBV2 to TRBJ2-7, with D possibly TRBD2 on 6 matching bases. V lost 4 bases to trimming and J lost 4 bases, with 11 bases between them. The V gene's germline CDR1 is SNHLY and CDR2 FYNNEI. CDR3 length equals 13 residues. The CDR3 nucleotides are TGTGCCAGCAGTGTGCCTAGCGCTTACGAGCAGTACTTC. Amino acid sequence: CASSVPSAYEQYF.

The CDR3 loop is CASSRGLAGGTSTDTQYF. In DNA, the CDR3 is TGTGCCAGCAGCCGGGGGCTAGCGGGGGGGACTAGCACAGATACGCAGTATTTT. The genes are TRBV5-4 and TRBJ2-3, with TRBD2 identical over 12 bases. The V and J ends lost 4 bases and 0 bases, in that order; junction bases with no gene match: 9. The CDR3 is 18 residues long. CDR1 is SGHNT, CDR2 YYREEE, per germline (reference sequence). Filled out from reference TRBV5-4 and TRBJ2-3, the complete variable domain reads ETGVTQSPTHLIKTRGQQVTLRCSSQSGHNTVSWYQQALGQGPQFIFQYYREEENGRGNFPPRFSGLQFPNYSSELNVNALELDDSALYLCASSRGLAGGTSTDTQYFGPGTRLTVL.

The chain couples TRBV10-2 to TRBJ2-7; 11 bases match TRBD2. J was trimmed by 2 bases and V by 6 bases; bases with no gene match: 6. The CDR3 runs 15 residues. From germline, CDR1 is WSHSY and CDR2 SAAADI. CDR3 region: CASRKMTSGTYEQYF. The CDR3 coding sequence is TGCGCCAGCAGGAAAATGACTAGCGGGACCTACGAGCAGTACTTC.

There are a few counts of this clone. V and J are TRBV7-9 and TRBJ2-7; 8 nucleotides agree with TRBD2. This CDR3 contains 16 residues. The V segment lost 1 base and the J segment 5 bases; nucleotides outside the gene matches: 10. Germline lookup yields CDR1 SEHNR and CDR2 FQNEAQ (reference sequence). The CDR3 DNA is TGTGCCAGCAGCTTAGTTGTGGCGGGAGGCGTTCACGAGCAGTACTTC. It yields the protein CASSLVVAGGVHEQYF.

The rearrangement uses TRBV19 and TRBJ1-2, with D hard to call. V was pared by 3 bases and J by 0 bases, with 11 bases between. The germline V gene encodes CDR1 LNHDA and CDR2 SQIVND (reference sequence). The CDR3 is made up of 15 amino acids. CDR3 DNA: TGTGCCAGTAGTATCAAAGTTGAGGCTAACTATGGCTACACCTTC. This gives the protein CASSIKVEANYGYTF.

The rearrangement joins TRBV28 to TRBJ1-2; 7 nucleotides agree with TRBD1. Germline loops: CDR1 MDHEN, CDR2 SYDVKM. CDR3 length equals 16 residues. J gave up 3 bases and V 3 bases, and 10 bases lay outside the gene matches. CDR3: CASSLDYRGLYYGYTF. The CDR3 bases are TGTGCCAGCAGTTTGGATTACAGGGGACTCTACTATGGCTACACCTTC.

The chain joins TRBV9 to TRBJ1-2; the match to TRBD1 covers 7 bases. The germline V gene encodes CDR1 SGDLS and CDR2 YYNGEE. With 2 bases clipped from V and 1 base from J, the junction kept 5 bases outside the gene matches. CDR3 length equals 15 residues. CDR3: CASSVAQGHNYGYTF. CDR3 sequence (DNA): TGTGCCAGCAGCGTGGCACAGGGGCATAACTATGGCTACACCTTC.

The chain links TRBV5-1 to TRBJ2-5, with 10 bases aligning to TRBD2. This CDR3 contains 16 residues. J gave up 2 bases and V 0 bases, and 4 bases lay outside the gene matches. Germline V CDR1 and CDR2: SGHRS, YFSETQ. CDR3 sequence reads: CASSLGAGGMQETQYF. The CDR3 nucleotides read TGCGCCAGCAGCTTGGGAGCGGGAGGGATGCAAGAGACCCAGTACTTC.

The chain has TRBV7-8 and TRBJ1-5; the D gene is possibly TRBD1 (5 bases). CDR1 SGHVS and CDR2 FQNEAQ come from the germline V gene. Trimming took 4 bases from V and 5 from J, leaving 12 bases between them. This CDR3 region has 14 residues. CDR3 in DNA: TGTGCCAGCAGCTCCCCGGGGGGGGATCAGCCCCAGCATTTT. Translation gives CASSSPGGDQPQHF.

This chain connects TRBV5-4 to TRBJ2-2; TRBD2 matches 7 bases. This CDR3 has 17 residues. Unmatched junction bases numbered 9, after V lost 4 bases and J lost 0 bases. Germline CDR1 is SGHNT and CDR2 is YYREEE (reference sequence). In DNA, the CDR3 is TGTGCCAGCAGCATCGATCCAGGGACTACGAACACCGGGGAGCTGTTTTTT. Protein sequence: CASSIDPGTTNTGELFF.